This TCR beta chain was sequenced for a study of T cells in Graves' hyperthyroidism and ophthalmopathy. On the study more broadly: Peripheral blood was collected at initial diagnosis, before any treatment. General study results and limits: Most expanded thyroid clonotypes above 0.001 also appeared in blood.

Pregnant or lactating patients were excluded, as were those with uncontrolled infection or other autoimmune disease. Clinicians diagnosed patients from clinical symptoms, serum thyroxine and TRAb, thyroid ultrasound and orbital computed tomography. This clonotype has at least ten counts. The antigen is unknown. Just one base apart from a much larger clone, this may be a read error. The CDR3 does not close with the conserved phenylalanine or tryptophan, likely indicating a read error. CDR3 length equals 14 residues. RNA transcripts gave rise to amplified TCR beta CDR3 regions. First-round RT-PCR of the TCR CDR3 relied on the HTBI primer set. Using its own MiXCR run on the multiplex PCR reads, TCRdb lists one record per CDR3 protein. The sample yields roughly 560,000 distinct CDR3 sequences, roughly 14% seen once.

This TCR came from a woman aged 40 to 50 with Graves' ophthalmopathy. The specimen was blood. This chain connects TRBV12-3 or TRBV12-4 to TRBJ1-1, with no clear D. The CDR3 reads CASNLQNTNTEAFL. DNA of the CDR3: TGTGCCAGCAATTTACAGAACACCAACACTGAAGCTTTCCTT.